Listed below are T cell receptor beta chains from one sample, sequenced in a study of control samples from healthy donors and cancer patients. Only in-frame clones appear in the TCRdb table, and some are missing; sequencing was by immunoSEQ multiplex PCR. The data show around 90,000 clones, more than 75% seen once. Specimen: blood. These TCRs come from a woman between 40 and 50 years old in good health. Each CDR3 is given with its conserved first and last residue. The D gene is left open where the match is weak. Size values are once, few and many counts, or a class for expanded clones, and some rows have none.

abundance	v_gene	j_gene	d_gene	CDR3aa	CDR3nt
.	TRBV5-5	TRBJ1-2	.	CASSPPGVFNYGYTF	TGTGCCAGCAGCCCTCCAGGGGTATTCAACTATGGCTACACCTTC
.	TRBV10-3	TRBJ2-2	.	CASALQNTGELFF	TGTGCCTCCGCGCTCCAAAACACCGGGGAGCTGTTTTTT
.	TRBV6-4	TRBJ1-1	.	CASSSQPNTEAFF	TGTGCCAGCAGTTCACAGCCGAACACTGAAGCTTTCTTT
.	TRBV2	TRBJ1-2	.	CASRGASFGYTF	TGTGCCAGCAGAGGGGCAAGTTTTGGCTACACCTTC
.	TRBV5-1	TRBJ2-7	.	CASSLVGNAYEQYF	TGCGCCAGCAGCTTGGTGGGGAATGCATACGAGCAGTACTTC
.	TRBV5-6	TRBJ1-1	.	CASSLWRQLYTEAFF	TGTGCCAGCAGCTTGTGGCGCCAGCTTTACACTGAAGCTTTCTTT
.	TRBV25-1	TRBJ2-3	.	CASSRTPSTDTQYF	TGTGCCAGCAGTAGGACACCCAGCACAGATACGCAGTATTTT
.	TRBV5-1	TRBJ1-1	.	CASSLQDLTEAFF	TGCGCCAGCAGCTTGCAGGACCTCACTGAAGCTTTCTTT
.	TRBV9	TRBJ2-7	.	CASSLDSPYEQYF	TGTGCCAGCAGCCTGGACAGCCCCTACGAGCAGTACTTC
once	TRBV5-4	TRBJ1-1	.	CASSLGPAGTEAFF	TGTGCCAGCAGCTTGGGTCCCGCCGGCACTGAAGCTTTCTTT
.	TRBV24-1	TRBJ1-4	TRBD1	CATSDSAATGDEKLFF	TGTGCCACCAGTGATTCAGCTGCGACAGGGGACGAAAAACTGTTTTTT
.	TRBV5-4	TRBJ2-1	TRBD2	CASSPGTSGTYNEQFF	TGTGCCAGCAGCCCTGGGACTAGCGGAACCTACAATGAGCAGTTCTTC
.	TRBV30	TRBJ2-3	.	CAWSVRGDTQYF	TGTGCCTGGAGTGTCCGCGGGGATACGCAGTATTTT
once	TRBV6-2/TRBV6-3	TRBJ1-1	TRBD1	CASSYRGTGGLVPEAFF	TGTGCCAGCAGTTACCGAGGGACAGGGGGCCTGGTCCCTGAAGCTTTCTTT
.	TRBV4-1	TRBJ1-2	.	CASSQDISGSYGYTF	TGCGCCAGCAGCCAAGATATATCAGGGTCGTATGGCTACACCTTC
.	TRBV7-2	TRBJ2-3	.	CASSLVTWGSTSTDTQYF	TGTGCCAGCAGCTTAGTAACCTGGGGCTCTACTAGCACAGATACGCAGTATTTT
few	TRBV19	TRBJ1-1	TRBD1	CASSTNDRDGNSEAFF	TGTGCCAGTAGTACCAATGACAGGGATGGTAACTCTGAAGCTTTCTTT
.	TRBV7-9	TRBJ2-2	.	CASSPPPITLRELFF	TGTGCCAGCAGCCCACCCCCGATCACGTTACGGGAGCTGTTTTTT
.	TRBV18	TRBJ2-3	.	CASSPPTGLTDTQYF	TGTGCCAGCTCACCCCCGACAGGCCTCACAGATACGCAGTATTTT
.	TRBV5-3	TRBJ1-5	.	CARTSRRQPQHF	TGTGCCAGAACTTCCAGACGCCAGCCCCAGCATTTT
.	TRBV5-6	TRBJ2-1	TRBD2	CASSLRGGSEQFF	TGTGCCAGCAGCTTGCGGGGGGGAAGTGAGCAGTTCTTC
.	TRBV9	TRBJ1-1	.	CASSVGMNTEAFF	TGTGCCAGCAGCGTTGGGATGAACACTGAAGCTTTCTTT
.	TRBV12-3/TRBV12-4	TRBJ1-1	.	CASKRRDNTEAFF	TGTGCCAGCAAGAGGAGAGATAACACTGAAGCTTTCTTT
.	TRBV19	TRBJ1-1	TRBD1	CASGGTANTEAFF	TGTGCCAGTGGAGGGACAGCGAACACTGAAGCTTTCTTT
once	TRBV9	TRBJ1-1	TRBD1	CASSVGDRGYTEAFF	TGTGCCAGCAGCGTAGGGGACAGGGGGTACACTGAAGCTTTCTTT
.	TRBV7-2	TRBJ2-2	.	CASSLDQYTGELFF	TGTGCCAGCAGCTTAGACCAGTACACCGGGGAGCTGTTTTTT
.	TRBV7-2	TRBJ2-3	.	CASSLAAGPSTDTQYF	TGTGCCAGCAGCTTAGCCGCGGGCCCCAGCACAGATACGCAGTATTTT
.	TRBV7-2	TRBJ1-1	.	CASSLMRGVVKAFF	TGTGCCAGCAGCTTAATGAGAGGGGTGGTTAAAGCTTTCTTT
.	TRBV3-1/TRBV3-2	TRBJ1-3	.	CASTHSGNTIYF	TGTGCCAGCACCCACTCTGGAAACACCATATATTTT